This TCR beta chain was obtained from a study of cytomegalovirus exposure and HLA in healthy donors. General study results and limits: A missense DCLRE1C variant was associated with V- and J-gene trimming of TCR beta chains in a later analysis, and an independent cohort replicated the association. Cytomegalovirus status was reportedly diagnosed by the classifier with high sensitivity and specificity. An Asian-associated ancestry cluster reportedly showed fewer N-insertions than the approximately 660-donor mean in a later analysis. Later examination showed HLA-associated TCR beta chains had greater clonal expansion than equally common others.

The length of the CDR3 is 16 residues. The V and J ends lost 0 bases and 1 base respectively, with 12 bases between them. Germline V gene lookup returns CDR1 MGHRA and CDR2 YSYEKL. Note on this clone: Its antigen is unknown.

13 Jbeta primers and 60 Vbeta primers were used for the PCR. Profiled with immunoSEQ multiplex PCR; TCRdb holds only in-frame clones, not every one. The sample shows 95,000 to 150,000 clones, around 66% of them seen only once. Sequenced: PBMCs. The source is a woman in her thirties or forties in good health and CMV-seropositive. The chain carries TRBV4-1 and TRBJ2-5; weak D call: TRBD1 (6 bases). The CDR3 reads CASSQESRQAQETQYF. Written as DNA, the CDR3 is TGCGCCAGCAGCCAAGAATCCCGACAGGCCCAAGAGACCCAGTACTTC.